The clone carrying this T cell receptor beta chain turned up a few times. This sample is part of a study of beta chain features in type 1 diabetes. Study information: All of the samples together had approximately 99 million sorted cells examined.

The entirety of the isolated RNA underwent reverse transcription, so expressed TCRB transcripts were sequenced. There were 3 million to 4 million reads on average in the naive, central memory and regulatory T cell samples. The table came from immunoSEQ multiplex PCR; TCRdb's copy has only in-frame clones and leaves some out. The sample has under 550,000 clones; over 10% are singletons. Deletions cut 5 bases from V and 4 bases from J, with 13 bases between. Germline V CDR1 and CDR2: SGHTA, FQGTGA. This CDR3 is built from 14 residues. The sequenced sample consisted of naive CD4+ T cells from blood. The chain links TRBV7-3 to TRBJ2-3; D is perhaps TRBD2 (7 bases). This sequence originates from a woman aged 18 to 35 in good health. The CDR3 nucleotides are TGTGCCAGCAGCCGGGGGGCATGGGCAGATACGCAGTATTTT. Amino acids: CASSRGAWADTQYF.